This T cell receptor beta chain is from a study of CD8 T cells in ankylosing spondylitis. This clonotype was counted ten times or more. What it binds is unknown. Trimming took 5 bases from V and 6 from J; bases not matched to a gene: 3. CDR1 and CDR2 (germline): LNHNV, YYDKDF (reference sequence). The CDR3 loop spans 12 amino acids. Study-wide findings and caveats: Blood from ankylosing spondylitis patients appeared to carry a characteristic eight-variant TCR beta motif. CD8+ by phenotype, disease-linked clones were relatively rare in peripheral blood. Several of the motif variants were reported before in synovial fluid and blood from reactive arthritis.

TCRdb ran MiXCR on the 5' RACE reads and lists one entry per CDR3 protein. This sample carries some 250,000 distinct CDR3 sequences, 20% to 30% of them seen once, and the ten largest clones take about 0.6%. The genes are TRBV15 and TRBJ2-7; 8 bases line up with TRBD1. Input material: blood, either unsorted or a sorted T cell fraction (not recorded which). The clonotype originates from a male donor with ankylosing spondylitis or in good health (not recorded which). DNA of the CDR3: TGTGCCACCAGCCCCGACAGGGGCGAGCAGTACTTC. As protein: CATSPDRGEQYF.